The clone carrying this T cell receptor beta chain appeared a few times. The sample has other DNA sequences that encode this CDR3 too. The authors split each subset's genomic DNA evenly across several immunoSEQ plates. Sequencing of unsorted PBMC DNA was carried out using ten immunoSEQ deep assay plates. Only in-frame clones appear in the TCRdb table, and some are missing; sequencing was by immunoSEQ multiplex PCR. This sample carries some 510,000 clones, about four fifths of them seen once, and the ten largest clones take 10% to 15%. There are 13 residues in the CDR3. Deletions cut 3 bases from V and 1 base from J, with 6 bases between. The germline gives CDR1 KGHSH, CDR2 LQKENI. These data are taken from a study of shared clonotypes between healthy human individuals. All donors qualified as healthy HIV-negative adults and had experienced no recent acute infections or vaccinations.

This clonotype was obtained from a woman aged 40 to 50 in good health. Some clones in this sample may be carry-over from other donors' samples. The V gene is TRBV18, the J gene TRBJ1-2; no firm D call. The sample taken for sequencing was PBMCs. CDR3 in DNA: TGTGCCAGCTCACCCGGGGATAACTATGGCTACACCTTC. Translating gives CASSPGDNYGYTF.